Presented here are 7 T cell receptor beta chains from one specimen sequenced in a study of shared clonotypes between healthy human individuals. Naive CD8 cells were CD45RO-negative, positively selected for CCR7, excluding terminally differentiated effector memory CD45RA+ cells. Profiling relied on immunoSEQ multiplex PCR, and the TCRdb table lists in-frame clones only, not all of them. The sample lists some 2,100,000 clones; 93% were seen once. Sequencing was performed on naive CD8+ T cells from PBMCs. The receptors shown here come from a man aged 18 to 29 in good health. Some clones in this sample may be carry-over from other donors' samples.

Only a few counts were recorded for this clone. The V call is TRBV30, the J call TRBJ1-5; TRBD1 is a possible D gene (6 bases). V was shortened by 1 base and J by 5 bases, with 18 bases between the two germline ends. CDR1 is GTSNPN and CDR2 is SVGIG in the germline V gene (reference sequence). This CDR3 spans 16 amino acids. The CDR3, as DNA: TGTGCCTGGAGTGACCCCGAAGGGACATTCGATCAGCCCCAGCATTTT. This gives the protein CAWSDPEGTFDQPQHF.

The CDR3, as DNA: TGTGCCAGCAGTTTCATAGGGGCGGCAGATACGCAGTATTTT. It encodes CASSFIGAADTQYF. J is TRBJ2-3 and V is TRBV27, with D maybe TRBD1 (5 bases). The ends were cut back, 3 bases at V and 4 bases at J, with 11 bases in the middle. The length of the CDR3 is 14 residues. CDR1 MNHEY and CDR2 SMNVEV come from the germline V gene (reference sequence).

The gene calls are TRBV4-3 and TRBJ1-1; TRBD1 aligns across 11 bases. The V and J ends lost 4 bases and 5 bases, in that order; junction bases with no gene match: 9. This CDR3 is 16 amino acids long. Germline values: CDR1 LGHNA, CDR2 YSLEER. The CDR3: CASSPSLRDRGTEAFF. The CDR3 coding sequence is TGCGCCAGCAGCCCTTCCCTCCGGGACAGGGGGACTGAAGCTTTCTTT.

The chain joins TRBV4-1 to TRBJ2-2; 7 positions agree with TRBD1. This CDR3 is built from 18 residues. With 0 bases clipped from V and 5 bases from J, the junction kept 12 bases outside the gene matches. CDR1 is MGHRA and CDR2 is YSYEKL in the germline V gene. CDR3 residues: CASSQERGPALGTGELFF. The CDR3 DNA reads TGCGCCAGCAGCCAAGAAAGGGGGCCAGCCCTAGGGACCGGGGAGCTGTTTTTT.

CDR3 amino acids: CATRELRRYEQYF. For the CDR3, the DNA is TGTGCCACTAGGGAGTTAAGGAGATACGAGCAGTACTTC. J is TRBJ2-7 and V is TRBV6-5, with a possible D match to TRBD2 (5 bases). The CDR3 covers 13 residues. V was pared by 10 bases and J by 4 bases, with 17 bases between. The V gene's germline CDR1 is MNHEY and CDR2 SVGAGI.

The rearrangement uses TRBV15 and TRBJ2-7; D call uncertain. V gave up 0 bases and J gave up 0 bases, with 15 bases separating them. CDR3 size: 17 residues. Germline V gives CDR1 LNHNV, CDR2 YYDKDF (reference sequence). CDR3: CATSRDWKGSTSYEQYF. CDR3 sequence (DNA): TGTGCCACCAGCAGAGATTGGAAAGGCAGTACCTCCTACGAGCAGTACTTC.

In DNA, the CDR3 is TGTGCCAGCAGTGAGTATCCCATCGACAGGTTCCAGCCCCAGCATTTT. It codes for CASSEYPIDRFQPQHF. The V call is TRBV6-4, the J call TRBJ1-5, with D perhaps TRBD1 (6 bases). Germline V gives CDR1 MRHNA, CDR2 SNTAGT. The CDR3 consists of 16 residues. V lost 3 bases and J 7 bases, leaving 19 bases between the germline ends.